Below, one T cell receptor beta chain is given with its context. Its specificity is not known. The data derive from a study of response to subunit inactivated influenza vaccine. Findings and limits, study-wide: It was the authors' suggestion that each seasonal influenza vaccination recruits few new T cells.

TCRdb recomputed calls from the RT-PCR reads with MiXCR, one row per CDR3 protein. The sample includes around 470,000 distinct CDR3 sequences, 6.5% to 8% of them seen just once. Germline V gene lookup returns CDR1 LNHNV and CDR2 YYDKDF (reference sequence). Trimming removed 3 bases from V and 3 bases from J; junction bases left unmatched: 11. This CDR3 spans 17 amino acids. The sequenced sample was PBMCs from blood, obtained 23 to 25 months after vaccination. The receptor comes from a man in his fifties or sixties who received an inactivated influenza vaccine. This chain links TRBV15 with TRBJ1-3; 7 bases line up with TRBD1. CDR3: CATSSRGTADFGNTIYF. The DNA for the CDR3 is TGTGCCACCAGCAGCCGAGGGACAGCCGATTTTGGAAACACCATATATTTT.